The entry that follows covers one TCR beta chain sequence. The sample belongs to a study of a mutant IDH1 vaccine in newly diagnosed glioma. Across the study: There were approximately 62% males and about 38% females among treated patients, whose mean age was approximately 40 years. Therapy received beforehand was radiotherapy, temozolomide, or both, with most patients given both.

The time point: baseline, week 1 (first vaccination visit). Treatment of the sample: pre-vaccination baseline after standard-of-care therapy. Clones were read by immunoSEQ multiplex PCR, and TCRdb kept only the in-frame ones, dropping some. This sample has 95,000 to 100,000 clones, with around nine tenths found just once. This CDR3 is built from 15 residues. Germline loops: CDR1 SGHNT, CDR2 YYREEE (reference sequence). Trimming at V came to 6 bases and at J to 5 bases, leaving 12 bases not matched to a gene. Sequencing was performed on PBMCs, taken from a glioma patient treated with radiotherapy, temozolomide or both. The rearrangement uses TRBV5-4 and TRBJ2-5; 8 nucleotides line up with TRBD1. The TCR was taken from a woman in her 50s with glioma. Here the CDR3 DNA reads TGTGCCAGCACCAATTACAGGGGGACCGAGGAGACCCAGTACTTC. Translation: CASTNYRGTEETQYF.